One sample yielded the 30 T cell receptor beta chains listed below, sequenced in a study of shared clonotypes between healthy human individuals (dated by TCRdb to about 2020). Libraries were constructed by the immunoSEQ multiplex PCR assay. Imported from immuneACCESS, the table was reduced by TCRdb to in-frame sequences with V and J called. These copies leave out some clones; in studies compared against another copy, an unresolved V gene accounts for under half, and the cause of the remainder is not known. Present in this sample are millions of clones, 90% to 95% of which were seen just once. Jointly, the top ten make up 0.13% of the sample. Sequencing was done on a sample of naive CD4+ T cells sorted from blood. The cell subset or site label corresponds to: CD45RA+ positively selected. Receptor source: a man aged 18 to 30 in good health.

CDR3 loop: CASSSLGTGRRYEQYF. The DNA for the CDR3 is TGTGCCAGCAGTTCTCTGGGGACAGGGAGGAGGTACGAGCAGTACTTC. V is TRBV27 and J is TRBJ2-7; 9 positions agree with TRBD1. Germline CDR1 and CDR2: MNHEY and SMNVEV (reference sequence). V dropped 4 bases and J dropped 4; count of bases not matched to a gene: 11. The CDR3 has 16 amino acids.

This clone was recorded once. The rearrangement uses TRBV6-5 and TRBJ2-5; 8 bases agree with TRBD2. The CDR3 is 15 amino acids. Germline CDR1 MNHEY, CDR2 SVGAGI. The trim removed 6 bases at V and 1 base at J, leaving 7 bases unmatched. The CDR3 reads CASRPLTSGQETQYF. DNA for the CDR3: TGTGCCAGCAGGCCCCTCACTAGCGGCCAAGAGACCCAGTACTTC.

V gene TRBV4-1 combines with J gene TRBJ1-2; D call uncertain. Germline V gives CDR1 MGHRA, CDR2 YSYEKL. V was pared by 4 bases and J by 4 bases, with 25 bases between. This CDR3 spans 18 amino acids. The CDR3 spells CASSPSWSQMGARYGYTF. For the CDR3, the DNA is TGCGCCAGCAGCCCATCCTGGTCTCAGATGGGTGCTCGCTATGGCTACACCTTC.

The chain links TRBV6-5 to TRBJ2-7; TRBD1 agrees at 7 bases. With 6 bases clipped from V and 2 bases from J, the junction kept 4 bases outside the gene matches. Germline V gives CDR1 MNHEY, CDR2 SVGAGI. This CDR3 spans 13 amino acids. The CDR3 region has the DNA TGTGCCAGCAGCGACGGACAGGCCTACGAGCAGTACTTC. Protein product: CASSDGQAYEQYF.

The genes are TRBV7-9 and TRBJ1-6; TRBD1 might be the D (5 bases). Germline V CDR1 and CDR2: SEHNR, FQNEAQ (reference sequence). The CDR3 loop spans 14 amino acids. Trimming removed 6 bases at V and 8 bases at J, with 14 bases between. The CDR3 here is CASSLWDRDSPLHF. DNA of the CDR3: TGTGCCAGCAGTTTATGGGACCGCGATTCACCCCTCCACTTT.

V usage is TRBV5-1 and J usage is TRBJ2-7; TRBD1 matches at 9 bases. CDR1 is SGHRS, CDR2 YFSETQ, per germline. The CDR3 covers 15 residues. Trimming removed 5 bases from V and 1 base from J; junction bases left unmatched: 7. CDR3 DNA: TGCGCCAGCAGACCCACAGGGGGCAAATCCTACGAGCAGTACTTC. It encodes CASRPTGGKSYEQYF.

The V and J genes are TRBV30 and TRBJ1-2, with TRBD1 identical over 7 bases. This CDR3 contains 15 residues. Trimming removed 5 bases from V and 0 bases from J; junction bases left unmatched: 9. Per germline, CDR1 GTSNPN and CDR2 SVGIG (reference sequence). The CDR3 spells CAWAKGQRANYGYTF. CDR3 in DNA: TGTGCCTGGGCGAAGGGACAGCGAGCTAACTATGGCTACACCTTC.

The rearrangement links TRBV11-2 to TRBJ2-3, with a possible D match to TRBD2 (5 bases). Germline V gives CDR1 SGHAT, CDR2 FQNNGV. The CDR3 is 18 residues long. Trimming took 1 base from V and 0 from J, leaving 17 bases between them. The CDR3 sequence: CASSLGSRDYHSTDTQYF. CDR3 coding DNA: TGTGCCAGCAGCTTAGGGAGCCGAGACTACCATAGCACAGATACGCAGTATTTT.

The chain links TRBV7-2 to TRBJ1-3; 7 bases are shared with TRBD1. The V segment lost 6 bases and the J segment 1 base; nucleotides outside the gene matches: 9. CDR3 size: 16 residues. Germline loops: CDR1 SGHTA, CDR2 FQGNSA. The CDR3 DNA follows: TGTGCCAGCAGAGGAGTAGGGGGCGCTTCTGGAAACACCATATATTTT. Translated: CASRGVGGASGNTIYF.

The V call is TRBV9, the J call TRBJ2-1, with D perhaps matching TRBD2 (8 bases). Germline-derived CDR1 and CDR2 are SGDLS and YYNGEE. The CDR3 loop spans 19 amino acids. Deletions cut 0 bases from V and 0 bases from J, with 19 bases between. The CDR3 loop reads CASSVAPPGGGSSYNEQFF. The CDR3 bases are TGTGCCAGCAGCGTAGCCCCTCCGGGAGGGGGCAGCTCCTACAATGAGCAGTTCTTC.

The chain uses TRBV6-5 and TRBJ1-6; D not resolved. The CDR3 is made up of 12 amino acids. CDR1 and CDR2 from the germline V gene are MNHEY and SVGAGI. The V end lost 5 bases, the J end lost 11 bases, and 10 bases lay between the germline ends. The CDR3 DNA sequence: TGTGCCAGCAGTCCCCGTGGGACACCCCTCCACTTT. Translation: CASSPRGTPLHF.

In its sample, this clone was seen a few times. The rearrangement links TRBV28 to TRBJ1-6, with 7 bases lining up with TRBD1. The junction had 6 bases not matched to a gene; V was cut back by 6 bases and J by 7 bases. The germline gives CDR1 MDHEN, CDR2 SYDVKM. The length of the CDR3 is 14 residues. CDR3: CASRIETGNSPLHF. CDR3 nucleotides: TGTGCCAGCAGAATCGAGACAGGGAATTCACCCCTCCACTTT.

A note on this clone: Other DNA sequences in this sample translate to the same CDR3. The rearrangement links TRBV7-2 to TRBJ2-7; D may be TRBD2 (5 bases). Deletions cut 1 base from V and 3 bases from J, with 10 bases between. Germline lookup yields CDR1 SGHTA and CDR2 FQGNSA. The CDR3 runs 14 residues. DNA of the CDR3: TGTGCCAGCAGCTTAGGAACGGGGTTCTACGAGCAGTACTTC. It specifies CASSLGTGFYEQYF.

V usage is TRBV18 and J usage is TRBJ1-2, with D tentatively TRBD1 (6 bases). The V and J ends lost 5 bases and 8 bases respectively, with 15 bases between them. From germline, CDR1 is KGHSH and CDR2 LQKENI. The CDR3 is made up of 13 amino acids. The CDR3 is CASSTGYGAGYTF. CDR3 bases: TGTGCCAGCTCAACAGGGTATGGAGCCGGCTACACCTTC. The whole variable domain, remainder taken from reference TRBV18 and TRBJ1-2, is NAGVMQNPRHLVRRRGQEARLRCSPMKGHSHVYWYRQLPEEGLKFMVYLQKENIIDESGMPKERFSAEFPKEGPSILRIQQVVRGDSAAYFCASSTGYGAGYTFGSGTRLTVV.

The chain is built from TRBV5-1 and TRBJ2-1, with TRBD2 matching 11 bases. This CDR3 contains 16 residues. Looked up from germline, CDR1 is SGHRS and CDR2 is YFSETQ. J gave up 8 bases and V 2 bases, and 9 bases lay outside the gene matches. The CDR3, as DNA: TGCGCCAGCAGCTTATTAGGCCTAGCGGGAGGTCATGAGCAGTTCTTC. Residues: CASSLLGLAGGHEQFF.

The V gene is TRBV5-6, the J gene TRBJ2-1, with TRBD2 matching over 11 bases. With 5 bases clipped from V and 2 bases from J, the junction kept 3 bases outside the gene matches. The CDR3 loop spans 15 amino acids. The germline V gene has CDR1 SGHDT and CDR2 YYEEEE. DNA of the CDR3: TGTGCCAGCAGACATAGCGGGAGGGCCTACAATGAGCAGTTCTTC. It yields the protein CASRHSGRAYNEQFF.

In regard to this clone: In the same sample, other DNA sequences code for this CDR3. The chain recombines TRBV18 with TRBJ2-2, with 7 positions matching TRBD1. This CDR3 comprises 15 residues. Germline V CDR1 and CDR2: KGHSH, LQKENI. The ends lost 3 bases at V and 1 base at J; junction bases unmatched: 2. CDR3 sequence (DNA): TGTGCCAGCTCACCGCGGACAGGGAACACCGGGGAGCTGTTTTTT. Translated: CASSPRTGNTGELFF. Using reference TRBV18 and TRBJ2-2 for the parts outside the CDR3, the full variable domain is NAGVMQNPRHLVRRRGQEARLRCSPMKGHSHVYWYRQLPEEGLKFMVYLQKENIIDESGMPKERFSAEFPKEGPSILRIQQVVRGDSAAYFCASSPRTGNTGELFFGEGSRLTVL.

The rearrangement links TRBV28 to TRBJ2-7, with D uncertain. Trimming pared 3 bases from V and 0 bases from J, leaving 12 bases between. The CDR3 runs 15 residues. Germline values: CDR1 MDHEN, CDR2 SYDVKM. CDR3 DNA sequence: TGTGCCAGCAGTTTTATGGGATTATTCTCCTACGAGCAGTACTTC. As protein: CASSFMGLFSYEQYF.

The rearrangement uses TRBV5-1 and TRBJ2-5, with D tentatively TRBD2 (5 bases). CDR1 is SGHRS, CDR2 YFSETQ, per germline. With 2 bases removed from V and 1 base from J, the gap between germline ends came to 12 bases. There are 15 residues in the CDR3. CDR3 sequence: CASSLDPGSQETQYF. In DNA, the CDR3 is TGCGCCAGCAGCTTAGACCCGGGATCCCAAGAGACCCAGTACTTC.

The chain is built from TRBV20-1 and TRBJ1-2; no clear D. The V end lost 6 bases, the J end lost 8 bases, and 7 bases lay between the germline ends. The CDR3 loop spans 9 amino acids. Per the germline V gene, CDR1 is DFQATT and CDR2 is SNEGSKA (reference sequence). The CDR3 sequence is CSALWGYTF. Written as DNA, the CDR3 is TGCAGTGCCCTTTGGGGCTACACCTTC.

The rearrangement links TRBV11-2 to TRBJ2-1; D is perhaps TRBD2 (6 bases). Trimming shortened V by 5 bases and J by 9 bases, and 14 bases separated the two germline ends. Germline V CDR1 and CDR2: SGHAT, FQNNGV. The CDR3 runs 13 residues. The CDR3 nucleotides read TGTGCCAGCAGCATCGGGGGTGCCGGTGAGCAGTTCTTC. Amino acids: CASSIGGAGEQFF. Drawing the rest from reference TRBV11-2 and TRBJ2-1, the complete variable domain is EAGVAQSPRYKIIEKRQSVAFWCNPISGHATLYWYQQILGQGPKLLIQFQNNGVVDDSQLPKDRFSAERLKGVDSTLKIQPAKLEDSAVYLCASSIGGAGEQFFGPGTRLTVL.

Remarks on this clone: In the same sample, other DNA sequences code for this CDR3. The CDR3, as DNA: TGTGCCAGCAGCTTAGCATATGAGCAGTTCTTC. This encodes CASSLAYEQFF. The genes are TRBV7-2 and TRBJ2-1, with unresolved D. CDR1 SGHTA and CDR2 FQGNSA come from the germline V gene. CDR3 length: 11 residues. V lost 0 bases, J lost 8 bases, and 2 bases lay in between.

This clone was found once. This chain links TRBV6-5 with TRBJ2-3, with 11 bases aligning to TRBD2. V lost 8 bases, J lost 0 bases, and 4 bases stayed unmatched. Germline loops: CDR1 MNHEY, CDR2 SVGAGI. This CDR3 is built from 15 residues. The chain's CDR3 is CASHRTSGSTDTQYF. The CDR3 DNA sequence: TGTGCCAGCCATAGGACTAGCGGGAGCACAGATACGCAGTATTTT.

The CDR3 loop is CASSSQRQLQETQYF. The CDR3 DNA is TGTGCCAGCAGCTCACAACGACAGTTACAAGAGACCCAGTACTTC. This rearrangement joins TRBV7-2 to TRBJ2-5; possible D gene TRBD1, 5 bases. Germline loops: CDR1 SGHTA, CDR2 FQGNSA. The CDR3 spans 15 residues. V lost 4 bases to trimming and J lost 2 bases, with 14 bases between them.

The chain couples TRBV29-1 to TRBJ1-1; no firm D call. Germline V gives CDR1 SQVTM, CDR2 ANQGSEA. V dropped 5 bases and J dropped 1 base, with 11 bases sitting between them. The CDR3 is made up of 13 amino acids. The CDR3 DNA reads as TGCAGCGTTTTAGACCATAAGAACACTGAAGCTTTCTTT. Its protein is CSVLDHKNTEAFF.

The chain couples TRBV6-5 to TRBJ1-2; possibly TRBD1 for D (6 bases). Looked up from germline, CDR1 is MNHEY and CDR2 is SVGAGI. V gave up 2 bases and J gave up 4 bases, with 11 bases separating them. The length of the CDR3 is 14 residues. For the CDR3, the DNA is TGTGCCAGCAGTTACACTGGACAGCCCTATGGCTACACCTTC. It is translated as CASSYTGQPYGYTF.

A remark on this clone: The same CDR3 arises from other DNA sequences in this sample as well. The chain recombines TRBV18 with TRBJ2-5; no reliable D call. Germline assignment: CDR1 KGHSH and CDR2 LQKENI. This CDR3 is built from 12 residues. The V end lost 0 bases, the J end lost 2 bases, and 1 base lay between the germline ends. CDR3 loop: CASSPPQETQYF. CDR3 DNA: TGTGCCAGCTCACCACCTCAAGAGACCCAGTACTTC.

This clone was observed a handful of times. The chain combines TRBV25-1 with TRBJ1-6, with D perhaps TRBD1 (5 bases). The germline V gene has CDR1 MGHDK and CDR2 SYGVNS. The CDR3 length is 13 residues. V was trimmed by 3 bases and J by 9 bases, leaving 9 bases between them. CDR3 protein: CASSDLGGSPLHF. CDR3 in DNA: TGTGCCAGCAGTGATCTTGGGGGTTCACCCCTCCACTTT.

Concerning this clone: The same CDR3 can be traced to other DNA sequences in this sample. This rearrangement joins TRBV30 to TRBJ1-5, with D possibly TRBD1 on 5 matching bases. V lost 1 base to trimming and J lost 4 bases, with 8 bases between them. The CDR3 sequence is 13 residues long. Germline V gene data show CDR1 as GTSNPN and CDR2 as SVGIG (reference sequence). CDR3 residues: CAWSARGNQPQHF. The CDR3 region has the DNA TGTGCCTGGAGTGCACGGGGGAATCAGCCCCAGCATTTT.

The count of this clone is one. The chain links TRBV19 to TRBJ2-7; 9 bases are a match to TRBD2. Trimming at V came to 5 bases and at J to 5 bases, leaving 7 bases not matched to a gene. Germline values: CDR1 LNHDA, CDR2 SQIVND (reference sequence). CDR3 length equals 14 residues. CDR3 loop: CASSVRLAANEQYF. The CDR3 nucleotides are TGTGCCAGTAGTGTTAGACTAGCGGCAAACGAGCAGTACTTC.